Listed below are T cell receptor beta chains from one sample, sequenced in a study of T cell responses to AZD1222 COVID-19 vaccine. Measured with immunoSEQ multiplex PCR; TCRdb has only the in-frame clones, and not every one. The data show approximately 150,000 clones, approximately 85% seen once. The source was peripheral blood, collected 28 days after the second dose of the MenACWY control vaccine. The receptor source for this set is an adult who received the MenACWY meningococcal vaccine as a control. CDR3s leave out the opening cysteine and the closing phenylalanine or tryptophan. D genes are given only for firm matches. Clone size is given for some rows only: seen once, a few or many times, or a class if the clone is expanded.

d_call	v_call	clone_size	j_call	cdr3_aa
.	TRBV5-5	.	TRBJ1-5	ASSLVGTSGMPQH
.	TRBV6-1	.	TRBJ2-2	ASSDKVTNTGELF
TRBD2	TRBV7-9	once	TRBJ2-1	ASSLVGAGVLEQF
.	TRBV3-1/TRBV3-2	.	TRBJ1-3	ASSQVFWAGNTIY
.	TRBV27	.	TRBJ2-7	ASSPGTREQY
.	TRBV28	.	TRBJ2-7	ASSLAGQRTYEQY
TRBD2	TRBV5-4	once	TRBJ2-2	ASSPEVVSGRTGELF
.	TRBV5-5	.	TRBJ1-3	ASSLVQGAGNTIY
.	TRBV5-4	.	TRBJ1-6	ASSTWPPGTSNSPLH
.	TRBV5-1	.	TRBJ2-3	ASSLDRGTDTQY
TRBD1	TRBV2	.	TRBJ1-1	ASSDPRGKSDTEAF
TRBD2	TRBV28	.	TRBJ2-2	ASNLAGVGGELF
.	TRBV4-2	.	TRBJ2-1	ASSQDEYVHEQF
TRBD2	TRBV4-2	.	TRBJ2-5	ASSQDLMRLAGKETQY
.	TRBV18	.	TRBJ2-1	ASSRSLGNYNEQF
.	TRBV19	.	TRBJ1-1	ASSINRNTEAF
.	TRBV28	.	TRBJ1-5	ASSSGARAQPQH
.	TRBV7-2	.	TRBJ2-7	ASSLRAGLTYEQY
TRBD2	TRBV4-3	.	TRBJ2-3	ASSQDLAGASDTQY
.	TRBV11-3	few	TRBJ1-6	ASSLGYGSPLH
.	TRBV27	few	TRBJ1-1	ASKKARVNTEAF
TRBD2	TRBV19	.	TRBJ2-1	ASKIRTSGRNEQF
TRBD1	TRBV28	.	TRBJ1-2	ASSLPGTGGYGYT
TRBD2	TRBV4-3	.	TRBJ2-7	ASSQEREGAYEQY
.	TRBV28	.	TRBJ1-1	ASGGLEAEAF
TRBD1	TRBV6-5	.	TRBJ1-1	ASTGGRDTEAF
.	TRBV11-3	.	TRBJ2-1	ASSLRSAYEQF
TRBD1	TRBV27	.	TRBJ2-2	ASGPVGTGVTGELF
TRBD1	TRBV29-1	.	TRBJ2-5	SVPGQGVQETQY
TRBD1	TRBV19	.	TRBJ1-4	ASSIGEDRRNEKLF
TRBD1	TRBV5-4	.	TRBJ2-2	ASSLAGTGGTGELF
TRBD2	TRBV15	.	TRBJ2-2	ATSRMGGSDTGELF
.	TRBV5-1	.	TRBJ2-1	ASSADSIYNEQF
TRBD1	TRBV6-2/TRBV6-3	.	TRBJ1-1	ASSYSGQGGTEAF
.	TRBV27	.	TRBJ2-1	ASSDWDGRNEQF
TRBD1	TRBV7-3	.	TRBJ1-1	ASSLQGASEAF
.	TRBV7-9	few	TRBJ1-4	ASSLTGVELF
TRBD1	TRBV28	.	TRBJ2-5	ASSPRTGKGGETQY
.	TRBV7-6	.	TRBJ1-4	ASSLLTGGTNEKLF
.	TRBV6-5	.	TRBJ1-1	ASSNSRVATEAF
.	TRBV3-1/TRBV3-2	.	TRBJ2-3	ASSHGDYRTDTQY
TRBD1	TRBV10-3	.	TRBJ2-7	AISLLGQGSIYEQY
TRBD1	TRBV9	.	TRBJ1-3	ASSADRGQNTIY
.	TRBV6-5	.	TRBJ1-2	ASSYSRPQGHGYT
TRBD2	TRBV28	.	TRBJ2-1	ASLRGADEQF
.	TRBV4-2	.	TRBJ2-1	ASSTQGGSDAYNEQF
.	TRBV7-6	once	TRBJ2-2	ASSLPGELF
TRBD1	TRBV27	.	TRBJ2-5	ASSLRPPGQGFQETQY
TRBD1	TRBV5-1	.	TRBJ2-5	ASSSGTVQETQY
.	TRBV27	.	TRBJ1-5	ASSRQDSNQPQH
TRBD2	TRBV5-1	.	TRBJ2-3	ASSFPARSGRAEDTQY
.	TRBV2	.	TRBJ1-1	ASSAGVYTEAF